This TCR beta chain appears in the sequencing data of a study of T cell changes during pregnancy in multiple sclerosis. Here immunoSEQ multiplex PCR was the method, and the copy in TCRdb shows in-frame clones only, minus some. The table shows roughly 40,000 clones, with less than 90% occurring only once. Only one count was recorded for this clone. The V gene lost 5 bases and the J gene lost 0 bases, with 23 bases spanning the gap. The CDR3 sequence is 19 residues long. Germline V gene lookup returns CDR1 SGHTA and CDR2 FQGNSA. The sequencing used CD4+ T cells from peripheral blood mononuclear cells, collected before pregnancy. The V gene is TRBV7-2, the J gene TRBJ2-4, with D possibly TRBD1 on 6 matching bases. This TCR derives from a female donor with multiple sclerosis, enrolled in a pregnancy study. For the CDR3, the DNA is TGTGCCAGCAGCCCAGAGGCAGGGGTCTTAAGGGTAGCCAAAAACATTCAGTACTTC. This gives the protein CASSPEAGVLRVAKNIQYF.